One T cell receptor beta chain is described in this entry. Here immunoSEQ multiplex PCR was the method, and the copy in TCRdb shows in-frame clones only, minus some. The data hold approximately 100,000 clones, with approximately 90% observed a single time. The record originates from a study of T cell changes during pregnancy in multiple sclerosis. V lost 1 base, J lost 5 bases, and 8 bases lay in between. The CDR3 covers 14 residues. Looked up from germline, CDR1 is SGHDN and CDR2 is FVKESK. The V and J genes are TRBV14 and TRBJ2-2; D not certain. Sequences were derived from peripheral blood, sampled after pregnancy. The TCR comes from a female donor in good health, enrolled as a control in a pregnancy study. CDR3 DNA: TGTGCCAGCAGCCAAGGAGGTCGGACCGGGGAGCTGTTTTTT. Translating gives CASSQGGRTGELFF.